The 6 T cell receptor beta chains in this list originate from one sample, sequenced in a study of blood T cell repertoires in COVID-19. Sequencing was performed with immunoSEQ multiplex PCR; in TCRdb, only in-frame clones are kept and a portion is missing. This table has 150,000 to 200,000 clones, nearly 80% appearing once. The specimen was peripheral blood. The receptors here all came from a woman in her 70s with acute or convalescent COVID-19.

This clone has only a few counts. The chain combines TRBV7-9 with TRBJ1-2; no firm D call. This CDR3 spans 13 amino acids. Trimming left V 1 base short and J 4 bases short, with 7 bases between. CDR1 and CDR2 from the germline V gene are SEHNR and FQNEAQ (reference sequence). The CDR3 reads CASSLESGYGYTF. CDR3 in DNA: TGTGCCAGCAGCTTAGAGAGTGGCTATGGCTACACCTTC.

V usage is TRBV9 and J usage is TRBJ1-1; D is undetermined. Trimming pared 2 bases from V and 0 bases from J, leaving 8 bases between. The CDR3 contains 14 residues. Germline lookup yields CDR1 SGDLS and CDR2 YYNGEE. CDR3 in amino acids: CASSVGTLNTEAFF. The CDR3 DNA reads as TGTGCCAGCAGCGTGGGCACCCTGAACACTGAAGCTTTCTTT.

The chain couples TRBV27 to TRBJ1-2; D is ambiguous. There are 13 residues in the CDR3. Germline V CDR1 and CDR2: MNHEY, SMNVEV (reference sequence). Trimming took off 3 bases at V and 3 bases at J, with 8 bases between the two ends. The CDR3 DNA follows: TGTGCCAGCAGTTTTGGCAGTTACTATGGCTACACCTTC. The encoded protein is CASSFGSYYGYTF.

The CDR3 reads CASSVAGGSTDTQYF. The CDR3 DNA follows: TGTGCCAGCAGCGTAGCTGGCGGTAGCACAGATACGCAGTATTTT. The V gene is TRBV9, the J gene TRBJ2-3; D unclear. The V end was cut by 0 bases, the J end by 0 bases, with 8 bases between. The V gene's germline CDR1 is SGDLS and CDR2 YYNGEE. The CDR3 is 15 amino acids.

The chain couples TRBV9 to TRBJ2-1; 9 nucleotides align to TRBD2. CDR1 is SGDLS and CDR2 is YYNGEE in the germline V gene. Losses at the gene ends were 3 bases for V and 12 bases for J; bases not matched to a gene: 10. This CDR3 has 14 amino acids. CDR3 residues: CASSALAGSAGQFF. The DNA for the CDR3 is TGTGCCAGCAGCGCCCTAGCGGGGTCCGCGGGGCAGTTCTTC.

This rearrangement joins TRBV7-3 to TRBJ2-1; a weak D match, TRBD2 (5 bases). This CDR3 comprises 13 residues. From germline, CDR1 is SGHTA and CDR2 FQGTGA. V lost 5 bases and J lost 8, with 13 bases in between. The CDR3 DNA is TGTGCCAGCAGCGCCCAAACTAGTTATGAGCAGTTCTTC. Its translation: CASSAQTSYEQFF.